In its sample, the clone carrying this T cell receptor beta chain was seen many times. The TCRbeta library was prepared with unique molecular identifiers. TCRdb re-called the PCR reads with MiXCR, one entry per CDR3 protein. This table holds some 200,000 distinct CDR3 sequences, roughly 10% found once. The CDR3 has 13 residues. CDR1 SEHNR and CDR2 FQNEAQ come from the germline V gene (reference sequence). V shed 5 bases and J 4 bases; nucleotides not matched to a gene: 5. The data stem from a study of T-cell reconstitution after alpha-beta-depleted transplantation in children. The chain carries TRBV7-9 and TRBJ2-7; 7 bases agree with TRBD1. The starting material was PBMCs from the stem cell graft donor, obtained from the stem cell graft. This TCR was sampled from a human donor who donated a stem cell graft to a child with acute lymphoblastic leukemia. The CDR3 DNA reads TGTGCCAGCAGCACTGACAGGGTTTACGAGCAGTACTTC. This encodes CASSTDRVYEQYF. The full variable domain, completed using reference TRBV7-9 and TRBJ2-7, is DTGVSQNPRHKITKRGQNVTFRCDPISEHNRLYWYRQTLGQGPEFLTYFQNEAQLEKSRLLSDRFSAERPKGSFSTLEIQRTEQGDSAMYLCASSTDRVYEQYFGPGTRLTVT.